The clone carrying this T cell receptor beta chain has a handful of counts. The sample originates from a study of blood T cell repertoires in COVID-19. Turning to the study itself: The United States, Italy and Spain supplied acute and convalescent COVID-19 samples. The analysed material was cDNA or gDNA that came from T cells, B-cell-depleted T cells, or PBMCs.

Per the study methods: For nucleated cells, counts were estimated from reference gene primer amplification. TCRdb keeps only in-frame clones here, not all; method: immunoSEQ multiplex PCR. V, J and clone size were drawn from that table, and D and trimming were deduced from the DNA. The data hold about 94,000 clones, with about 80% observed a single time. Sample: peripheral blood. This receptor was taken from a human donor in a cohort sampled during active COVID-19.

CDR3 nucleotide sequence: TGCGCCAGCAGCCAAGCCCAGGGCAGTAATCAGCCCCAGCATTTT. Translated, it gives CASSQAQGSNQPQHF. The chain combines TRBV4-1 with TRBJ1-5; D perhaps matches TRBD1 (5 bases). The ends were cut back, 1 base at V and 4 bases at J, with 11 bases in the middle. The CDR3 length is 15 residues. In germline, CDR1 is MGHRA, CDR2 YSYEKL.